This T cell receptor (beta chain) was found in a study of chemoradiotherapy in HPV16-positive cancers. Overall study context: Candidate HPV-specific clones and shared TCR motifs came from two HPV16-positive patients. Study results and limitations: HPV-specific T cells were functionally defined from only a couple of HPV16-positive patients. For HPV16-positive patients, expanding HPV-responsive T cells associated with longer recurrence-free survival. During treatment, candidate HPV-specific clones and E7-related motifs expanded in tumor.

The CDR3 has 13 amino acids. V lost 2 bases and J 6 bases, leaving 8 bases between the germline ends. Germline CDR1 is SGHTA and CDR2 is FQGNSA. The assay was immunoSEQ multiplex PCR, and TCRdb's table has in-frame clones only and misses some. The sample lists approximately 11,000 clones; approximately 70% were seen once. Concerning this clone itself: What it binds is not known.

The source of this sequence is a human donor with HPV-associated anogenital cancer. This sample was taken from a patient who underwent chemoradiotherapy. V and J are TRBV7-2 and TRBJ2-1; no clear D. The CDR3 region is CASSLNSFNEQFF. The CDR3 coding sequence is TGTGCCAGCAGCTTAAATTCGTTCAATGAGCAGTTCTTC.